The 28 T cell receptor beta chains reported below all come from one sample, sequenced in a study of T cells in localized non-small cell lung cancer. Sequencing used immunoSEQ multiplex PCR; TCRdb keeps in-frame clones, though not all of them. The sample includes approximately 150,000 clones, approximately 88% of them seen just once. The input for sequencing was peripheral blood, taken before any cancer treatment. These receptors came from a female donor older than 55 with stage I lung adenocarcinoma.

The rearrangement joins TRBV27 to TRBJ2-7, with D perhaps matching TRBD2 (5 bases). Germline loops: CDR1 MNHEY, CDR2 SMNVEV (reference sequence). The V and J ends lost 3 bases and 6 bases respectively, with 15 bases between them. The CDR3 sequence is 14 residues long. The CDR3 DNA is TGTGCCAGCAGTTTTACCCGGGGAGTTGCCGAGCAGTACTTC. Protein: CASSFTRGVAEQYF.

This clone has only one observation. The chain recombines TRBV27 with TRBJ1-1; 10 nucleotides line up with TRBD1. CDR1 is MNHEY, CDR2 SMNVEV, per germline (reference sequence). This CDR3 spans 16 amino acids. The V gene end was trimmed by 2 bases and the J gene end by 2 bases; junction bases not matched to a gene: 5. The CDR3, as DNA: TGTGCCAGCAGTTTACGGGACAGGGGTCCAAACACTGAAGCTTTCTTT. Amino acid sequence: CASSLRDRGPNTEAFF.

The chain employs TRBV6-1 and TRBJ2-5, with D unclear. Germline assignment: CDR1 MNHNS and CDR2 SASEGT. The CDR3 totals 13 residues. V was shortened by 4 bases and J by 4 bases, with 10 bases between the two germline ends. DNA for the CDR3: TGTGCCAGCAGTGGGCCTTTGGGAGAGACCCAGTACTTC. Encoded protein: CASSGPLGETQYF.

The chain carries TRBV15 and TRBJ1-1; D might be TRBD1 (5 bases). V was clipped by 0 bases and J by 1 base, with 21 bases between them. This CDR3 is built from 19 residues. Germline lookup yields CDR1 LNHNV and CDR2 YYDKDF (reference sequence). CDR3 bases: TGTGCCACCAGCAGAGACTATTTACCCCCGGGACTCAAGAACACTGAAGCTTTCTTT. Translating gives CATSRDYLPPGLKNTEAFF.

The chain has TRBV5-1 and TRBJ2-2, with D maybe TRBD1 (5 bases). Germline V gene sequence: CDR1 SGHRS, CDR2 YFSETQ. V gave up 0 bases and J gave up 0 bases, with 9 bases separating them. The CDR3 totals 16 residues. The CDR3 sequence: CASSLVVGANTGELFF. In nucleotides, the CDR3 is TGCGCCAGCAGCTTGGTTGTAGGGGCGAACACCGGGGAGCTGTTTTTT.

In DNA form, the CDR3 reads TGTGCCAGTAGTGCGACAGGGGCCCCCACTGAAGCTTTCTTT. Amino acids: CASSATGAPTEAFF. The chain employs TRBV19 and TRBJ1-1, with 8 positions matching TRBD1. Germline V CDR1 and CDR2: LNHDA, SQIVND (reference sequence). CDR3 length equals 14 residues. The J segment lost 4 bases and the V segment lost 5 bases, leaving 6 bases of the junction unmatched.

This sequence joins TRBV27 and TRBJ2-7; D possibly corresponds to TRBD2 (6 bases). Germline V lookup: CDR1 MNHEY, CDR2 SMNVEV (reference sequence). The V gene lost 5 bases and the J gene lost 7 bases, with 21 bases spanning the gap. The CDR3 loop spans 15 amino acids. The CDR3 region is CASSRLGGTTWEQYF. In DNA form, the CDR3 reads TGTGCCAGCAGTAGACTAGGCGGGACCACCTGGGAGCAGTACTTC.

The rearrangement links TRBV11-2 to TRBJ1-4; TRBD1 aligns across 8 bases. The CDR3 spans 16 residues. CDR1 and CDR2 from the germline V gene are SGHAT and FQNNGV. V lost 5 bases and J lost 3; bases outside the gene matches: 8. The CDR3: CASSLRQGTSNEKLFF. CDR3 bases: TGTGCCAGCAGCCTCCGACAGGGGACCTCTAATGAAAAACTGTTTTTT. Variable domain in full (rest from reference TRBV11-2 and TRBJ1-4): EAGVAQSPRYKIIEKRQSVAFWCNPISGHATLYWYQQILGQGPKLLIQFQNNGVVDDSQLPKDRFSAERLKGVDSTLKIQPAKLEDSAVYLCASSLRQGTSNEKLFFGSGTQLSVL.

The chain uses TRBV5-1 and TRBJ2-1, with TRBD1 matching 10 bases. V gave up 1 base and J gave up 4 bases; unmatched junction bases: 5. Germline V gene lookup returns CDR1 SGHRS and CDR2 YFSETQ. CDR3 length: 16 residues. As DNA, the CDR3 is TGCGCCAGCAGCTTGCTCCGGACAGGGGGTTACAATGAGCAGTTCTTC. Amino acids: CASSLLRTGGYNEQFF.

This clone was counted a few times. The gene calls are TRBV27 and TRBJ2-7, with D possibly being TRBD2 (6 bases). V was pared by 7 bases and J by 5 bases, with 21 bases between. This CDR3 comprises 15 residues. Germline assignment: CDR1 MNHEY and CDR2 SMNVEV (reference sequence). The CDR3 here is CASTTMAGFGDEQYF. CDR3 nucleotide sequence: TGTGCCAGCACAACGATGGCGGGGTTTGGCGACGAGCAGTACTTC.

V and J are TRBV15 and TRBJ1-5, with D unresolved. CDR3 length: 16 residues. With 0 bases removed from V and 0 bases from J, the gap between germline ends came to 9 bases. CDR1 is LNHNV, CDR2 YYDKDF, per germline (reference sequence). CDR3 in DNA: TGTGCCACCAGCAGAGAGCGGCCCTATAGCAATCAGCCCCAGCATTTT. Amino acid sequence: CATSRERPYSNQPQHF.

The gene calls are TRBV5-5 and TRBJ2-5, with D unclear. The germline V gene encodes CDR1 SGHKS and CDR2 YYEKEE (reference sequence). The CDR3 loop spans 15 amino acids. V was trimmed by 2 bases and J by 5 bases, leaving 16 bases between them. The chain's CDR3 is CASSLLIGLLETQYF. Written as DNA, the CDR3 is TGTGCCAGCAGCTTACTAATAGGCTTGTTGGAGACCCAGTACTTC.

The rearrangement uses TRBV19 and TRBJ2-7, with 9 bases that match TRBD1. The germline CDR1 and CDR2 sequences are LNHDA and SQIVND (reference sequence). Trimming at V came to 4 bases and at J to 5 bases, leaving 6 bases not matched to a gene. This CDR3 comprises 14 residues. CDR3 sequence reads: CASSNSGQGDEQYF. The CDR3 region has the DNA TGTGCCAGTAGTAACTCGGGACAGGGTGACGAGCAGTACTTC. Drawing the rest from reference TRBV19 and TRBJ2-7, the complete variable domain is DGGITQSPKYLFRKEGQNVTLSCEQNLNHDAMYWYRQDPGQGLRLIYYSQIVNDFQKGDIAEGYSVSREKKESFPLTVTSAQKNPTAFYLCASSNSGQGDEQYFGPGTRLTVT.

The chain combines TRBV14 with TRBJ2-3; D possibly corresponds to TRBD1 (6 bases). This CDR3 spans 14 amino acids. CDR1 SGHDN and CDR2 FVKESK come from the germline V gene. The V end was cut by 1 base, the J end by 5 bases, with 10 bases between. The DNA of the CDR3 is TGTGCCAGCAGCCAAGCTGGGGGCTTAGATACGCAGTATTTT. Translation gives CASSQAGGLDTQYF.

Written as DNA, the CDR3 is TGTGCCAGCAGCTTGACTAGCGGGCCGGATACGCAGTATTTT. Its protein is CASSLTSGPDTQYF. This rearrangement joins TRBV7-9 to TRBJ2-3, with 10 bases fitting TRBD2. The V segment lost 3 bases and the J segment 6 bases; nucleotides outside the gene matches: 3. The V gene's germline CDR1 is SEHNR and CDR2 FQNEAQ (reference sequence). The CDR3 is 14 amino acids.

The V gene is TRBV6-1, the J gene TRBJ1-1, with TRBD1 matching over 7 bases. The germline gives CDR1 MNHNS, CDR2 SASEGT. The CDR3 is made up of 15 amino acids. V lost 3 bases to trimming and J lost 1 base; unmatched junction nucleotides: 5. CDR3 nucleotide sequence: TGTGCCAGCAGTGACGGACAGGTGACGAACACTGAAGCTTTCTTT. This encodes CASSDGQVTNTEAFF.

As to this clone: The sample contains more than one DNA sequence encoding this CDR3. The gene calls are TRBV28 and TRBJ1-5; no clear D. Between the trimmed V and J ends, which lost 2 bases and 6 bases, there was a span of 5 bases. CDR1 and CDR2 (germline): MDHEN, SYDVKM. CDR3 length: 12 residues. CDR3 nucleotides: TGTGCCAGCAGTTTAGTGGGTCAGCCCCAGCATTTT. Its protein product is CASSLVGQPQHF.

CDR3: CASSGRVSYEQYF. CDR3 in DNA: TGTGCCAGCAGCGGACGGGTATCCTACGAGCAGTACTTC. V gene TRBV7-9 combines with J gene TRBJ2-7; unclear D gene. Germline CDR1 and CDR2: SEHNR and FQNEAQ (reference sequence). Deletions cut 5 bases from V and 1 base from J, with 9 bases between. The CDR3 has 13 amino acids.

This chain joins TRBV28 and TRBJ2-7; maybe TRBD2 (6 bases). The germline V gene has CDR1 MDHEN and CDR2 SYDVKM. The length of the CDR3 is 14 residues. Between the trimmed V and J ends, which lost 7 bases and 1 base, there was a span of 14 bases. The CDR3 protein is CASIDREKSYEQYF. The CDR3 DNA reads as TGTGCCAGCATCGATCGGGAGAAATCCTACGAGCAGTACTTC.

This chain uses TRBV7-9 with TRBJ2-3; 10 bases are shared with TRBD1. This CDR3 has 16 residues. V shed 2 bases, J shed 2 bases, and the junction held 4 bases outside the gene matches. Germline V CDR1 and CDR2: SEHNR, FQNEAQ (reference sequence). The CDR3 spells CASSLRDRGTTDTQYF. The CDR3 DNA is TGTGCCAGCAGCTTAAGGGACAGGGGAACCACAGATACGCAGTATTTT. Combining the CDR3 with reference TRBV7-9 and TRBJ2-3 gives the whole variable domain DTGVSQNPRHKITKRGQNVTFRCDPISEHNRLYWYRQTLGQGPEFLTYFQNEAQLEKSRLLSDRFSAERPKGSFSTLEIQRTEQGDSAMYLCASSLRDRGTTDTQYFGPGTRLTVL.

This rearrangement joins TRBV5-4 to TRBJ2-6; 9 positions match TRBD1. The CDR3 is made up of 17 amino acids. Germline V gene lookup returns CDR1 SGHNT and CDR2 YYREEE (reference sequence). With 4 bases clipped from V and 3 bases from J, the junction kept 8 bases outside the gene matches. The CDR3 reads CASSISDRGFGANVLTF. DNA of the CDR3: TGTGCCAGCAGCATATCGGACAGGGGCTTTGGGGCCAACGTCCTGACTTTC.

The V call is TRBV4-1, the J call TRBJ1-2; D unresolved. V was cut by 0 bases and J by 4 bases, with 12 bases left in between. CDR1 and CDR2 (germline): MGHRA, YSYEKL. The CDR3 extends over 15 amino acids. The CDR3 here is CASSQEGYSSYGYTF. The CDR3 DNA reads TGCGCCAGCAGCCAAGAAGGCTATTCGAGCTATGGCTACACCTTC.

The chain combines TRBV7-8 with TRBJ2-1; 11 nucleotides agree with TRBD2. Per the germline V gene, CDR1 is SGHVS and CDR2 is FQNEAQ. The CDR3 has 17 amino acids. Germline trimming cut 5 bases from V and 5 bases from J; bases unmatched to any gene: 11. The CDR3 protein is CASSQRLAGRLNNEQFF. The CDR3 DNA is TGTGCCAGCAGCCAACGACTAGCGGGACGGTTAAACAATGAGCAGTTCTTC.

The chain uses TRBV7-2 and TRBJ2-1; D gene unclear. Germline V gene lookup returns CDR1 SGHTA and CDR2 FQGNSA. The CDR3 contains 13 residues. V was clipped by 1 base and J by 2 bases, with 3 bases between them. The CDR3 protein is CASSLGPYNEQFF. The CDR3 DNA reads TGTGCCAGCAGCTTAGGTCCCTACAATGAGCAGTTCTTC.

J is TRBJ2-6 and V is TRBV5-6; D is possibly TRBD2 (6 bases). Germline V gene data show CDR1 as SGHDT and CDR2 as YYEEEE. Trimming pared 4 bases from V and 6 bases from J, leaving 17 bases between. This CDR3 spans 16 amino acids. CDR3 amino acids: CASSLEAGLSANVLTF. The CDR3, as DNA: TGTGCCAGCAGCCTGGAGGCGGGGCTGTCGGCCAACGTCCTGACTTTC.

The chain uses TRBV18 and TRBJ2-7; D is perhaps TRBD1 (5 bases). The germline V and J ends were trimmed by 2 bases and 3 bases, with 8 bases remaining between them. Germline lookup yields CDR1 KGHSH and CDR2 LQKENI. This CDR3 is built from 13 residues. DNA for the CDR3: TGTGCCAGCTCACCAGGGGCGGACTACGAGCAGTACTTC. The encoded protein is CASSPGADYEQYF.

The V and J genes are TRBV5-4 and TRBJ2-3; perhaps TRBD1 as D (5 bases). Germline CDR1 reads SGHNT; CDR2 reads YYREEE (reference sequence). CDR3 length: 14 residues. The ends were cut back, 9 bases at V and 6 bases at J, with 20 bases in the middle. The CDR3 DNA reads as TGTGCCATCGCCTCTGAGGTGACAGCGGATACGCAGTATTTT. Translated: CAIASEVTADTQYF. Together with reference TRBV5-4 and TRBJ2-3, the CDR3 gives the full variable domain: ETGVTQSPTHLIKTRGQQVTLRCSSQSGHNTVSWYQQALGQGPQFIFQYYREEENGRGNFPPRFSGLQFPNYSSELNVNALELDDSALYLCAIASEVTADTQYFGPGTRLTVL.

Comment on this clone: This sample also contains other DNA sequences that code for the same CDR3. J is TRBJ1-2 and V is TRBV28; D gene ambiguous. Germline CDR1 is MDHEN and CDR2 is SYDVKM. Trimming took 2 bases from V and 8 from J, leaving 6 bases between them. The CDR3 runs to 11 residues. This CDR3 is CASSLSYGYTF. The CDR3 coding sequence is TGTGCCAGCAGTTTAAGTTACGGCTACACCTTC.